This T cell receptor (beta chain) was identified during a study of regulatory T cells in long-lasting Graves disease. The time point was: persistent/refractory GD, antithyroid drugs over 5 years with positive TRAb. RNA isolated from PBMCs was used to make the TCR library. Only a few counts were recorded for this clonotype. Unmatched junction bases numbered 13, after V lost 1 base and J lost 5 bases. There are 16 residues in the CDR3. Germline V lookup: CDR1 GTSNPN, CDR2 SVGIG (reference sequence). In building TCR beta libraries, iRepertoire HTBI primers were used together with Arm-PCR of CDR3 regions. From the multiplex PCR reads, TCRdb called clonotypes with MiXCR, one entry per CDR3 protein. Of almost 350,000 distinct CDR3 sequences listed, around 20% are singletons.

This clonotype was obtained from a female donor with Graves disease. The specimen comprised peripheral blood mononuclear cells (PBMCs), sampled when the disease was refractory, from a patient treated with antithyroid drugs. The gene calls are TRBV30 and TRBJ2-7, with 8 bases aligning to TRBD1. The CDR3 sequence is CAWSAYQGARTHEQYF. The CDR3 DNA reads TGTGCCTGGAGTGCATACCAGGGGGCTCGGACCCACGAGCAGTACTTC.